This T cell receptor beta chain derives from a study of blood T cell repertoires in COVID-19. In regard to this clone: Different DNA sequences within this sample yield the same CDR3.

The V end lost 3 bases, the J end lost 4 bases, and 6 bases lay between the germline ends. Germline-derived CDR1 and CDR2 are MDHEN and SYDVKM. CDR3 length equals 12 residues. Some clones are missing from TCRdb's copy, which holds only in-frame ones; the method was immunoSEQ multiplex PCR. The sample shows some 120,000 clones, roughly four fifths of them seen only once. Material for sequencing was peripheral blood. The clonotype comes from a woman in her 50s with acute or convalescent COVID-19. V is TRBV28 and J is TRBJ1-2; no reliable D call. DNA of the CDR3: TGTGCCAGCAGTTTGGAGGGCTATGGCTACACCTTC. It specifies CASSLEGYGYTF.